The following is a T cell receptor beta chain sequence with its context. The CDR3 is 13 amino acids. Losses at the gene ends were 4 bases for V and 6 bases for J; bases not matched to a gene: 5. These data are taken from a study of blood T cell repertoires in COVID-19. Across the whole study: The United States, Italy and Spain were the sources of the acute and convalescent COVID-19 samples. T cells, B-cell-depleted T cells, or PBMCs supplied cDNA or gDNA.

Per the authors' pipeline: From reference gene primer amplification, estimates of nucleated cell counts were derived. The repertoire was sequenced with immunoSEQ multiplex PCR; TCRdb's copy has only in-frame clones and lacks some. D and trimming were read from the DNA, whereas the V and J calls and clone size are those reported in that table. Of around 84,000 clones in the sample, 65% to 85% were seen once. The chain carries TRBV12-3 or TRBV12-4 and TRBJ1-2; TRBD1 agrees at 7 bases. The receptor comes from a man older than 75 with active or convalescent COVID-19. Sequenced material: peripheral blood. The CDR3 protein is CASSSTGYDGYTF. Written as DNA, the CDR3 is TGTGCCAGCAGTTCGACAGGGTACGATGGCTACACCTTC.